The 25 T cell receptor beta chains presented below share a single source sample, sequenced in a study of CD8+ T cells in alopecia areata. It was cDNA, reverse transcribed from extracted RNA, that served as the sequencing template. Profiling relied on immunoSEQ multiplex PCR, and the TCRdb table lists in-frame clones only, not all of them. This sample has over 150,000 clones; about 56% occur once, and the top ten carry nearly 5%. The source material was CD8+ T cells sorted from blood. All receptors derive from a human donor in good health.

CDR3 sequence: CAWEQGDREDYGYTF. The CDR3 DNA follows: TGTGCCTGGGAGCAAGGGGACAGGGAAGACTATGGCTACACCTTC. The chain uses TRBV30 and TRBJ1-2; 9 bases fit TRBD1. V shed 5 bases and J 3 bases; nucleotides not matched to a gene: 10. The CDR3 runs to 15 residues. Germline V gene data show CDR1 as GTSNPN and CDR2 as SVGIG (reference sequence).

The rearrangement uses TRBV15 and TRBJ2-7; no definite D call. This CDR3 region has 16 residues. Germline V CDR1 and CDR2: LNHNV, YYDKDF (reference sequence). The ends were cut back, 0 bases at V and 3 bases at J, with 15 bases in the middle. In nucleotides, the CDR3 is TGTGCCACCAGCAGAGATTCCTTGGGTGTTGGCTACGAGCAGTACTTC. Translating it yields CATSRDSLGVGYEQYF.

This clone was recorded only once. The chain carries TRBV11-2 and TRBJ1-1; tentative D call: TRBD1 (5 bases). The CDR3 totals 16 residues. Trimming stripped 6 bases from V and 1 base from J, with 18 bases between. Germline values: CDR1 SGHAT, CDR2 FQNNGV. The CDR3 DNA sequence: TGTGCCAGCAGTTCTTCCCTGGACAATAGGAACACTGAAGCTTTCTTT. It specifies CASSSSLDNRNTEAFF.

This clone was detected a few times. J is TRBJ2-2 and V is TRBV15; a weak D match, TRBD2 (6 bases). Trimming took off 5 bases at V and 3 bases at J, with 10 bases between the two ends. The CDR3 has 14 amino acids. Germline CDR1 reads LNHNV; CDR2 reads YYDKDF (reference sequence). The CDR3 here is CATSPSGDTGELFF. CDR3 DNA: TGTGCCACCAGCCCATCGGGGGACACCGGGGAGCTGTTTTTT. Looking up the rest from reference TRBV15 and TRBJ2-2 gives the full variable domain: DAMVIQNPRYQVTQFGKPVTLSCSQTLNHNVMYWYQQKSSQAPKLLFHYYDKDFNNEADTPDNFQSRRPNTSFCFLDIRSPGLGDTAMYLCATSPSGDTGELFFGEGSRLTVL.

The rearrangement uses TRBV30 and TRBJ2-7, with D tentatively TRBD1 or TRBD2 (5 bases each). Germline-derived CDR1 and CDR2 are GTSNPN and SVGIG (reference sequence). Trimming cost V 1 base and J 3 bases, with 10 bases left between them. The CDR3 has 13 amino acids. CDR3 loop: CAWSDLGVYEQYF. The CDR3, as DNA: TGTGCCTGGAGTGATTTGGGGGTCTACGAGCAGTACTTC.

In the case of this clone: One end of the junction is discordant with germline, which a read error may explain. V and J are TRBV9 and TRBJ2-1; 7 positions agree with TRBD2. CDR3 length: 14 amino acids. Germline V gives CDR1 SGDLS, CDR2 YYNGEE. CDR3 amino acids: CVSSLPGGVPEQFF. CDR3 nucleotide sequence: TGTGTCAGCAGCTTACCGGGGGGAGTCCCAGAGCAGTTCTTC.

Written as DNA, the CDR3 is TGTGCCAGCAGCGCCCGGGACTCATCCTACGAGCAGTACTTC. Protein sequence: CASSARDSSYEQYF. This rearrangement joins TRBV9 to TRBJ2-7, with a tentative D call TRBD2 (6 bases). This CDR3 is built from 14 residues. The V gene's germline CDR1 is SGDLS and CDR2 YYNGEE. The V end was cut by 3 bases, the J end by 1 base, with 11 bases between.

This clone was counted a few times. The chain employs TRBV19 and TRBJ2-1; the match to TRBD1 covers 9 bases. With 3 bases clipped from V and 0 bases from J, the junction kept 0 bases outside the gene matches. The CDR3 is 15 amino acids. CDR1 is LNHDA, CDR2 SQIVND, per germline (reference sequence). This CDR3 is CASSMGQGSYNEQFF. The CDR3 DNA reads as TGTGCCAGTAGTATGGGACAGGGCTCCTACAATGAGCAGTTCTTC.

V and J are TRBV27 and TRBJ1-1; 7 bases align to TRBD1. CDR1 and CDR2 (germline): MNHEY, SMNVEV (reference sequence). The ends lost 7 bases at V and 0 bases at J; junction bases unmatched: 8. This CDR3 spans 15 amino acids. This CDR3 reads CASKGQAIMNTEAFF. The DNA of the CDR3 is TGTGCCAGCAAAGGACAGGCGATCATGAACACTGAAGCTTTCTTT.

This clone has only a few counts. The chain couples TRBV11-2 to TRBJ2-7, with a tentative D call TRBD2 (6 bases). Looked up from germline, CDR1 is SGHAT and CDR2 is FQNNGV. With 0 bases removed from V and 3 bases from J, the gap between germline ends came to 12 bases. This CDR3 comprises 15 residues. The CDR3 protein is CASSLESGAGYEQYF. The CDR3 DNA sequence: TGTGCCAGCAGCTTAGAGTCGGGAGCAGGCTACGAGCAGTACTTC.

The genes are TRBV5-4 and TRBJ2-1; the D is unclear. The V end was cut by 4 bases, the J end by 10 bases, with 12 bases between. This CDR3 is 12 amino acids long. Germline V gene data show CDR1 as SGHNT and CDR2 as YYREEE (reference sequence). CDR3 in amino acids: CASSLPLGEQFF. CDR3 sequence (DNA): TGTGCCAGCAGCCTACCCCTAGGGGAGCAGTTCTTC.

The table lists this clone with a few counts. The rearrangement links TRBV29-1 to TRBJ2-1; unclear D gene. This CDR3 has 15 residues. V gave up 3 bases and J gave up 0 bases, with 12 bases separating them. Germline V gives CDR1 SQVTM, CDR2 ANQGSEA. The CDR3 region is CSVDVSESSYNEQFF. The CDR3 region has the DNA TGCAGCGTTGATGTCTCGGAGAGCTCCTACAATGAGCAGTTCTTC.

CDR3 amino acids: CASSLPSGQGPNYGYTF. The CDR3, as DNA: TGTGCCAGCAGCTTGCCCTCGGGACAGGGTCCTAACTATGGCTACACCTTC. This chain joins TRBV5-6 and TRBJ1-2; 9 nucleotides line up with TRBD1. CDR1 SGHDT and CDR2 YYEEEE come from the germline V gene. The junction had 7 bases not matched to a gene; V was cut back by 1 base and J by 0 bases. There are 17 residues in the CDR3.

The CDR3 DNA is TGTGCCAGCAGCTTCTTAGGACAGGGATATGGAAACACCATATATTTT. It translates to CASSFLGQGYGNTIYF. V usage is TRBV5-4 and J usage is TRBJ1-3; the match to TRBD1 covers 8 bases. J lost 3 bases, V lost 2 bases, and 7 bases had no gene match. This CDR3 has 16 residues. Germline V gene sequence: CDR1 SGHNT, CDR2 YYREEE (reference sequence).

The chain is built from TRBV6-1 and TRBJ1-5, with TRBD1 as a possible D gene (5 bases). This CDR3 comprises 18 residues. Trimming left V 4 bases short and J 3 bases short, with 22 bases between. Looked up from germline, CDR1 is MNHNS and CDR2 is SASEGT. The CDR3 sequence: CASSGEDTSHPFNQPQHF. CDR3 nucleotides: TGTGCCAGCAGTGGGGAGGACACCTCTCACCCTTTCAATCAGCCCCAGCATTTT.

J is TRBJ1-5 and V is TRBV19; 7 bases fit TRBD1. Germline trimming cut 5 bases from V and 5 bases from J; bases unmatched to any gene: 3. Germline V CDR1 and CDR2: LNHDA, SQIVND (reference sequence). The CDR3 has 13 residues. The CDR3 DNA is TGTGCCAGTAGTCCTACAGGGGATCAGCCCCAGCATTTT. It specifies CASSPTGDQPQHF.

This clone has a single count. The J gene is TRBJ1-2, the V gene TRBV2; D is perhaps TRBD1 (5 bases). This CDR3 is built from 16 residues. The V end was cut by 2 bases, the J end by 4 bases, with 17 bases between. CDR1 SNHLY and CDR2 FYNNEI come from the germline V gene. CDR3 sequence: CASSESLGTPGYGYTF. The CDR3, as DNA: TGTGCCAGCAGTGAATCGCTAGGGACCCCTGGCTATGGCTACACCTTC.

This clone was seen a few times. J is TRBJ1-1 and V is TRBV18; no reliable D call. Germline assignment: CDR1 KGHSH and CDR2 LQKENI. V dropped 3 bases and J dropped 8 bases, with 16 bases sitting between them. The CDR3 sequence is 14 residues long. The DNA for the CDR3 is TGTGCCAGCTCACCGGACCGCACCCAAAGGGAAGCTTTCTTT. This gives the protein CASSPDRTQREAFF. Looking up the rest from reference TRBV18 and TRBJ1-1 gives the full variable domain: NAGVMQNPRHLVRRRGQEARLRCSPMKGHSHVYWYRQLPEEGLKFMVYLQKENIIDESGMPKERFSAEFPKEGPSILRIQQVVRGDSAAYFCASSPDRTQREAFFGQGTRLTVV.

The V call is TRBV5-1, the J call TRBJ2-7, with D tentatively TRBD2 (5 bases). V was clipped by 1 base and J by 6 bases, with 5 bases between them. Germline V gene lookup returns CDR1 SGHRS and CDR2 YFSETQ. The CDR3 is made up of 11 amino acids. The DNA of the CDR3 is TGCGCCAGCAGCTTGACTAGCGAGCAGTACTTC. Its protein product is CASSLTSEQYF.

The chain couples TRBV4-1 to TRBJ2-7; D is unresolved. V lost 4 bases and J lost 2, with 9 bases in between. The V gene's germline CDR1 is MGHRA and CDR2 YSYEKL. The length of the CDR3 is 13 residues. CDR3 nucleotide sequence: TGCGCCAGCAGCCTCGACGGTACCTACGAGCAGTACTTC. It encodes CASSLDGTYEQYF.

The chain has TRBV15 and TRBJ2-6, with D hard to call. CDR1 and CDR2 from the germline V gene are LNHNV and YYDKDF (reference sequence). The germline V and J ends were trimmed by 3 bases and 3 bases, with 15 bases remaining between them. This CDR3 region has 17 residues. In DNA form, the CDR3 reads TGTGCCACCAGCAGTATCCAGGCCACGGTTGGGGCCAACGTCCTGACTTTC. It is translated as CATSSIQATVGANVLTF.

This clone was found a few times. The chain links TRBV6-1 to TRBJ1-1, with TRBD1 as a possible D gene (5 bases). The CDR3 is 15 residues long. Germline V gene lookup returns CDR1 MNHNS and CDR2 SASEGT. The V end lost 1 base, the J end lost 1 base, and 10 bases lay between the germline ends. CDR3 in DNA: TGTGCCAGCAGTGAAGGGGGACGGAGGAACACTGAAGCTTTCTTT. Translation: CASSEGGRRNTEAFF.

This chain connects TRBV27 to TRBJ1-1, with a weak D call TRBD1 (6 bases). The CDR3 totals 13 residues. Germline V gene data show CDR1 as MNHEY and CDR2 as SMNVEV (reference sequence). The ends were cut back, 7 bases at V and 6 bases at J, with 15 bases in the middle. CDR3 sequence: CASTKTGGAEAFF. The CDR3 region has the DNA TGTGCCAGCACAAAGACAGGAGGGGCTGAAGCTTTCTTT.

The CDR3 DNA is TGTGCCAGCAGTGAAGACAGGACAGGGGCCCGGGAGACCCAGTACTTC. This codes for CASSEDRTGARETQYF. The chain employs TRBV2 and TRBJ2-5; 9 nucleotides match TRBD1. V gave up 1 base and J gave up 5 bases; unmatched junction bases: 8. The CDR3 loop spans 16 amino acids. Germline loops: CDR1 SNHLY, CDR2 FYNNEI.

V gene TRBV5-6 combines with J gene TRBJ1-2; TRBD1 is a possible D gene (6 bases). Germline assignment: CDR1 SGHDT and CDR2 YYEEEE. The CDR3 has 14 amino acids. The germline V and J ends were trimmed by 5 bases and 5 bases, with 16 bases remaining between them. The CDR3 region has the DNA TGTGCCAGCAGTTCAGGGGAGTTCCAGTATGGCTACACCTTC. Amino acid sequence: CASSSGEFQYGYTF.